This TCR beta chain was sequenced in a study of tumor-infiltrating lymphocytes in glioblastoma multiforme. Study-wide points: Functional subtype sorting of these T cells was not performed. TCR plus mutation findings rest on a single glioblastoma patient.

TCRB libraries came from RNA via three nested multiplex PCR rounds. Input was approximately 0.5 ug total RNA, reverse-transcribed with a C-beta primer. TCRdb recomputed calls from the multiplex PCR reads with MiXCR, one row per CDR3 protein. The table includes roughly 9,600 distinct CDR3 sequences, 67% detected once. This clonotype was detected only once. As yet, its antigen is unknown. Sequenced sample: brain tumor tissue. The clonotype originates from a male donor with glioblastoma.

The CDR3 reads CASSFRADSSYNEQFF. In DNA form, the CDR3 reads TGTGCCAGCAGCTTCAGGGCCGACAGCAGCTACAATGAGCAGTTCTTC. The V gene is TRBV11-2, the J gene TRBJ2-1, with D possibly TRBD1 on 5 matching bases. Trimming pared 3 bases from V and 3 bases from J, leaving 15 bases between. From germline, CDR1 is SGHAT and CDR2 FQNNGV. The CDR3 runs 16 residues.